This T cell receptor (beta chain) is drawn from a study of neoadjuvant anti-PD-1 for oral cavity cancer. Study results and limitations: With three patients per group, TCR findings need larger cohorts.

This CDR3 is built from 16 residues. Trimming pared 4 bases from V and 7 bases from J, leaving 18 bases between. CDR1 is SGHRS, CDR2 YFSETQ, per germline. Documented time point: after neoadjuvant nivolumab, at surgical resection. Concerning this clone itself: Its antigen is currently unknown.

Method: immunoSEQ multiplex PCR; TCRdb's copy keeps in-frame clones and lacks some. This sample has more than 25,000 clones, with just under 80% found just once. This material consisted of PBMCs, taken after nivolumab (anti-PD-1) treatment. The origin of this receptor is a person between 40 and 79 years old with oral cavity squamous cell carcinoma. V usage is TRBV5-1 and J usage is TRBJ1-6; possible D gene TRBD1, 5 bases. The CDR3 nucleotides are TGCGCCAGCAGCCTTACGTGGGGGATCGAAAATTCACCCCTCCACTTT. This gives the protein CASSLTWGIENSPLHF.